The 3 T cell receptor beta chains reported below all come from one sample, sequenced in a study of cytomegalovirus exposure and HLA in healthy donors. The study ran its PCR with 60 Vbeta and 13 Jbeta primers. The data were produced by immunoSEQ multiplex PCR, yet TCRdb's version contains in-frame clones alone and is incomplete. The data show 140,000 to 150,000 clones, 80% seen once. The sequenced material came from PBMCs. These receptors all stem from a man aged 35 to 55 in good health and CMV-seronegative.

The rearrangement uses TRBV28 and TRBJ2-6; 8 bases are a match to TRBD2. The V and J ends lost 3 bases and 0 bases, in that order; junction bases with no gene match: 10. The CDR3 sequence is 19 residues long. The germline gives CDR1 MDHEN, CDR2 SYDVKM. CDR3: CASSLPGVAGNSGANVLTF. As DNA, the CDR3 is TGTGCCAGCAGTTTGCCTGGGGTAGCGGGGAACTCTGGGGCCAACGTCCTGACTTTC.

J is TRBJ2-1 and V is TRBV9; D is ambiguous. V lost 0 bases and J 0 bases, leaving 10 bases between the germline ends. There are 16 residues in the CDR3. Germline-derived CDR1 and CDR2 are SGDLS and YYNGEE. In nucleotides, the CDR3 is TGTGCCAGCAGCGTAGCAGCGCCAAGCTCCTACAATGAGCAGTTCTTC. This gives the protein CASSVAAPSSYNEQFF. The entire variable domain, with the rest obtained from reference TRBV9 and TRBJ2-1, is as follows: DSGVTQTPKHLITATGQRVTLRCSPRSGDLSVYWYQQSLDQGLQFLIQYYNGEERAKGNILERFSAQQFPDLHSELNLSSLELGDSALYFCASSVAAPSSYNEQFFGPGTRLTVL.

This clone was picked up one time. This chain joins TRBV19 and TRBJ1-3; D ambiguous. Germline CDR1 is LNHDA and CDR2 is SQIVND (reference sequence). Trimming removed 5 bases from V and 0 bases from J, with 8 bases in between. The CDR3 length is 14 residues. The CDR3 spells CASSPRASGNTIYF. The DNA for the CDR3 is TGTGCCAGTAGTCCGCGGGCCTCTGGAAACACCATATATTTT.